This is a list of T cell receptor beta chains from one sample in a study of cytomegalovirus exposure and HLA in healthy donors. Sequencing used immunoSEQ multiplex PCR; TCRdb keeps in-frame clones, though not all of them. The table records 150,000 or so clones, about 83% of them present only once. Sequencing was performed on PBMCs. Receptors were obtained from a woman in her forties in good health and CMV-seronegative. The CDR3 runs from the conserved cysteine through the conserved F or W. Each record gives: clone size, V gene, J gene, D gene, CDR3 protein, CDR3 DNA. The D gene is left open where the match is weak. Size tells how often a clone was seen (once, few, many) or the class of an expanded clone, and some rows leave it out.

clone size: few; V gene: TRBV6-1; J gene: TRBJ2-1; D gene: TRBD2; CDR3 protein: CASRQTSGGHFEQFF; CDR3 DNA: TGTGCCAGCAGGCAGACTAGCGGGGGCCACTTTGAGCAGTTCTTC
clone size: NA; V gene: TRBV2; J gene: TRBJ1-3; D gene: TRBD1; CDR3 protein: CASTIQGNPGNTIYF; CDR3 DNA: TGTGCCAGCACCATACAGGGGAATCCTGGAAACACCATATATTTT
clone size: NA; V gene: TRBV9; J gene: TRBJ2-3; D gene: NA; CDR3 protein: CASSVGGVAADTQYF; CDR3 DNA: TGTGCCAGCAGCGTAGGGGGCGTCGCGGCAGATACGCAGTATTTT
clone size: NA; V gene: TRBV29-1; J gene: TRBJ2-6; D gene: NA; CDR3 protein: CSVLQGNGANVLTF; CDR3 DNA: TGCAGCGTCTTACAGGGAAATGGGGCCAACGTCCTGACTTTC
clone size: NA; V gene: TRBV5-8; J gene: TRBJ1-2; D gene: TRBD1; CDR3 protein: CASSLGQGRGYTF; CDR3 DNA: TGTGCCAGCAGCTTGGGACAGGGACGCGGCTACACCTTC
clone size: NA; V gene: TRBV7-9; J gene: TRBJ2-5; D gene: TRBD2; CDR3 protein: CASSLGTSGRAFQETQYF; CDR3 DNA: TGTGCCAGCAGCTTAGGGACTAGCGGGAGGGCCTTCCAAGAGACCCAGTACTTC
clone size: NA; V gene: TRBV6-1; J gene: TRBJ1-1; D gene: NA; CDR3 protein: CASSEVVEVTEAFF; CDR3 DNA: TGTGCCAGCAGTGAGGTAGTTGAGGTCACTGAAGCTTTCTTT
clone size: NA; V gene: TRBV11-3; J gene: TRBJ1-1; D gene: NA; CDR3 protein: CASSLGQGRDTEAFF; CDR3 DNA: TGTGCCAGCAGCTTAGGTCAGGGGCGCGACACTGAAGCTTTCTTT
clone size: NA; V gene: TRBV2; J gene: TRBJ2-7; D gene: TRBD2; CDR3 protein: CASILAELGGEQYF; CDR3 DNA: TGTGCCAGCATACTAGCGGAACTAGGCGGGGAGCAGTACTTC
clone size: NA; V gene: TRBV7-9; J gene: TRBJ1-5; D gene: NA; CDR3 protein: CASSLSRDQPQHF; CDR3 DNA: TGTGCCAGCAGCTTATCGCGGGATCAGCCCCAGCATTTT
clone size: few; V gene: TRBV15; J gene: TRBJ1-5; D gene: NA; CDR3 protein: CATRELGGDQPQHF; CDR3 DNA: TGTGCCACCAGGGAGTTGGGGGGAGATCAGCCCCAGCATTTT
clone size: NA; V gene: TRBV11-2; J gene: TRBJ1-1; D gene: NA; CDR3 protein: CASSLESGVEAFF; CDR3 DNA: TGTGCCAGCAGCTTAGAATCGGGGGTTGAAGCTTTCTTT
clone size: NA; V gene: TRBV10-3; J gene: TRBJ2-7; D gene: NA; CDR3 protein: CAISEGFAQGGHEQYF; CDR3 DNA: TGTGCCATCAGTGAAGGTTTTGCACAGGGGGGGCACGAGCAGTACTTC
clone size: NA; V gene: TRBV5-1; J gene: TRBJ2-2; D gene: TRBD2; CDR3 protein: CASSYGLDTGELFF; CDR3 DNA: TGCGCCAGCAGCTACGGACTAGACACCGGGGAGCTGTTTTTT
clone size: few; V gene: TRBV2; J gene: TRBJ2-2; D gene: TRBD1; CDR3 protein: CASSGMGQANTGELFF; CDR3 DNA: TGTGCCAGCAGTGGGATGGGACAGGCGAACACCGGGGAGCTGTTTTTT
clone size: NA; V gene: TRBV5-1; J gene: TRBJ2-3; D gene: NA; CDR3 protein: CASSLAGEGTDTQYF; CDR3 DNA: TGCGCCAGCAGCTTGGCCGGAGAGGGCACAGATACGCAGTATTTT
clone size: NA; V gene: TRBV6-5; J gene: TRBJ2-7; D gene: NA; CDR3 protein: CASSSDGLYEQYF; CDR3 DNA: TGTGCCAGCAGTTCGGACGGACTCTACGAGCAGTACTTC